Below, one TCR beta chain is given with its context. What antigen it recognizes has not been identified. The germline V gene yields LGHNA for CDR1 and YSLEER for CDR2. The CDR3 covers 14 residues, taking in both the cysteine and the phenylalanine. Only the protein is available. TCRdb lists the instrument as Illumina HiSeq 2000. The TCR beta cDNA libraries were made using 5'RACE template switching, a step that added both a universal primer site and unique molecular identifiers. Priming for cDNA synthesis came from the TCR beta constant segment, and two successive PCR amplification steps followed. The original methods were these. MIGEC handled demultiplexing of the reads and grouping by UMI, while MiTCR was used to assemble and quantify clonotypes. To exclude erroneous sequences, any TCR cDNA sequence not supported by at least two reads was discarded. The tcR package was used for downstream repertoire analysis, with clonotypes matched between fractions based on CDR3 nucleotide sequence plus V segment. VDJmatch was used to annotate antigen specificity against VDJdb, with one amino acid substitution allowed in CDR3. TCRdb reprocessed the sequencing reads and holds a single record per CDR3 protein sequence, with no DNA. These V and J calls are TCRdb output, not the study's own analysis. The sample's own table lists hundreds of thousands of distinct CDR3 sequences. The ten most abundant clones make up around 4.3% of the sample.

This sample is drawn from a study of T cells expressing NK-cell markers (TCRdb year 2020). About the full investigation: In sorted CD3+CD56+NKG2C+, CD3+CD56+NKG2C- and CD3+CD56-NKG2C+ T-cell subsets from eight donors, TCR beta-chain repertoires were profiled. All eight donors whose samples were sequenced were randomly selected healthy volunteers, three of them men and five women. Among the eight sequenced donors, seven were HCMV-seropositive and one was HCMV-seronegative. The libraries were sequenced on Illumina HiSeq 2000/2500, MiSeq or NextSeq, producing 2 x 150 bp reads. Results the study describes overall, beyond this receptor: Those dominant clonotypes were again the most abundant among CD3+CD56-NKG2C+ cells in a handful of donors, at about 28.3-65%. Whether the expanded NKG2C-expressing T cell clones were specific for HCMV antigens was left unclear. In roughly 6 donors, the dominant CD3+CD56+NKG2C+ clonotypes were among the top 10 CD8+ clonotypes and accounted for about 1.0-7.5% of CD8+ T cells.

HCMV-specific IgG was detected in serum with a commercial ELISA kit to determine HCMV serostatus. Ficoll density gradient centrifugation was used to isolate peripheral blood mononuclear cells from blood. The receptor was isolated from a woman between 18 and 70 years old in good health. Recombination joined TRBV4-3 with TRBJ1-5; TCRdb gives TRBD1 as the D gene, but with no DNA this cannot be confirmed. The sample consisted of blood T cells: a sorted CD56 or NKG2C T cell subset, CD4+ or CD8+ T cells, or bulk PBMC T cells (not recorded which). This receptor carries the CDR3 CASSHGPSNQPQHF.